This T cell receptor beta chain emerged from a study of neurological immune-mediated disorders. The germline gives CDR1 LNHDA, CDR2 SQIVND (reference sequence). This CDR3 has 15 residues. Points on this clonotype: It may be a read error: a sequence one base away is much more abundant.

TCRdb reprocessed the 5' RACE reads with MiXCR, giving one entry per CDR3 protein. The profile covers about 77,000 distinct CDR3 sequences, with about 9.7% appearing a single time and about 1.7% taken by the ten largest. Specimen: PBMCs. The sequence was collected from a man aged 45-65 years in good health. The chain joins TRBV19 to TRBJ2-1, with D possibly TRBD2 on 5 matching bases. CDR3: CSSSSRLAAYNEQFF. The CDR3, as DNA: TGTTCCAGTAGTTCCCGGCTAGCAGCCTACAATGAGCAGTTCTTC.